The 2 T cell receptor beta chains below come from one sample, sequenced in a study of cytomegalovirus exposure and HLA in healthy donors. Some clones are missing from TCRdb's copy, which holds only in-frame ones; the method was immunoSEQ multiplex PCR. This table has fewer than 300,000 clones, 88% appearing once. The source material was PBMCs. Source of these receptors: a woman in her late teens or twenties in good health and CMV-seronegative.

The chain is built from TRBV6-5 and TRBJ1-4; 7 bases fit TRBD1. The CDR3 totals 15 residues. Trimming cost V 2 bases and J 2 bases; bases outside gene matches: 2. Per germline, CDR1 MNHEY and CDR2 SVGAGI. This CDR3 reads CASSYGGGTNEKLFF. Here the CDR3 DNA reads TGTGCCAGCAGTTACGGAGGGGGCACTAATGAAAAACTGTTTTTT.

The chain uses TRBV4-3 and TRBJ1-2; the D is unclear. From germline, CDR1 is LGHNA and CDR2 YSLEER. The CDR3 contains 15 residues. V was shortened by 0 bases and J by 0 bases, with 8 bases between the two germline ends. The CDR3 coding sequence is TGCGCCAGCAGCCAAGAACCAGACACTAACTATGGCTACACCTTC. This sequence encodes CASSQEPDTNYGYTF.